These T cell receptor beta chains were read from a single sample in a study of T cells after yellow fever vaccination. TCRdb analysed the 5' RACE reads with MiXCR anew, one entry per CDR3 protein. Among approximately 330,000 distinct CDR3 sequences listed, approximately 4% were seen once. The sequencing used PBMCs, collected 5 days after the yellow fever booster vaccination. Receptor source: a man aged 18 to 30 who received the YFV17D yellow fever vaccine. The CDR3 runs from the conserved cysteine through the conserved F or W. The D gene is left open where the match is weak. Part of the rows lack a size; the others show once, few, many or a class for expanded clones.

J gene,V gene,clone size,D gene,CDR3 DNA,CDR3 protein
TRBJ2-5,TRBV29-1,many,NA,TGCAGCGTTGAACCGGGACTCCACCTTCCAGGTGCCCAGTACTTC,CSVEPGLHLPGAQYF
TRBJ1-5,TRBV18,NA,TRBD1,TGTGCCAGTCGCGAGGACAGGGGTTTCCAGCCCCAGCATTTT,CASREDRGFQPQHF
TRBJ2-2,TRBV5-1,many,NA,TGCGCCAGCAGCTCCTCCGACAGCGCGAACACCGGGGAGCTGTTTTTT,CASSSSDSANTGELFF
TRBJ2-1,TRBV7-2,many,NA,TGTGCCAGCAGCTTAAACGATTACAATGAGCAGTTCTTC,CASSLNDYNEQFF
TRBJ2-3,TRBV5-1,few,TRBD2,TGCGCCAGCAGTCTCGGGCCGGGGGGAGGAGATACGCAGTATTTT,CASSLGPGGGDTQYF
TRBJ2-2,TRBV29-1,few,NA,TGCAGCGCCCGGGGGGCAGCCACCGGGGAGCTGTTTTTT,CSARGAATGELFF
TRBJ1-1,TRBV12-3/TRBV12-4,many,TRBD1,TGTGCCAGCAGTTTCGACAGGGCCACTGAAGCTTTCTTT,CASSFDRATEAFF
TRBJ2-5,TRBV5-1,NA,NA,TGCGCCAGCAGCTTCGGGACGCTTAACCAAGAGACCCAGTACTTC,CASSFGTLNQETQYF
TRBJ2-1,TRBV2,many,NA,TGTGCCAGCAGTGACAGGGTCTACAATGAGCAGTTCTTC,CASSDRVYNEQFF
TRBJ2-1,TRBV9,few,NA,TGTGCCAGCAGCGTAGCGATAACGAGGTCCTACAATGAGCAGTTCTTC,CASSVAITRSYNEQFF
TRBJ1-2,TRBV5-1,few,NA,TGCGCCAGCAGCCCGACTAGAGACTATGGCTACACCTTC,CASSPTRDYGYTF
TRBJ2-5,TRBV4-3,few,NA,TGCGCCAGCAGCCCACTTAGGGGGGGGGAGACCCAGTACTTC,CASSPLRGGETQYF
TRBJ2-3,TRBV6-2/TRBV6-3,few,NA,TGTGCCAGCACTCCCCGGGCGAGGACAGATACGCAGTATTTT,CASTPRARTDTQYF
TRBJ1-1,TRBV12-3/TRBV12-4,NA,NA,TGTGCCAGCAGTTTTTTCGCAGGTGTGAACACTGAAGCTTTCTTT,CASSFFAGVNTEAFF
TRBJ1-1,TRBV29-1,many,NA,TGCAGCGTTGTTAAGTCCACTGAAGCTTTCTTT,CSVVKSTEAFF
TRBJ2-5,TRBV7-8,NA,TRBD1,TGTGCCAGCAGCTTACGCCGGGACAGGGGCCGGATGGCCCAGTACTTC,CASSLRRDRGRMAQYF
TRBJ1-3,TRBV12-3/TRBV12-4,few,NA,TGTGCCAGCAGTGATCCGGGGAACACTGGAAACACCATATATTTT,CASSDPGNTGNTIYF
TRBJ1-2,TRBV11-2,few,NA,TGTGCCAGCAACCCTACACAAGCAGGGGTTGGCTACACCTTC,CASNPTQAGVGYTF
TRBJ1-1,TRBV20-1,NA,NA,TGCAGTGCCCGGAAGGTAGCCACTGAAGCTTTCTTT,CSARKVATEAFF
TRBJ2-7,TRBV6-5,many,NA,TGTGCCAGCGTGGGGGAAGGCACCTACGAGCAGTACTTC,CASVGEGTYEQYF
TRBJ2-3,TRBV19,NA,NA,TGTGCCAGTAGTATCCGGAACAGTCCCAGCACAGATACGCAGTATTTT,CASSIRNSPSTDTQYF
TRBJ1-2,TRBV7-3,NA,NA,TGTGCCAGCAGCTTATGGGGGGCTTGGACGGCTAACTATGGCTACACCTTC,CASSLWGAWTANYGYTF
TRBJ2-7,TRBV4-2,NA,TRBD2,TGTGCCAGCAGCCAAGATAACCCCAGCGGGGGATACGAGCAGTACTTC,CASSQDNPSGGYEQYF
TRBJ2-5,TRBV5-4,NA,TRBD2,TGTGCCAGCAGCTGGGGACTAGCGGAAGAGACCCAGTACTTC,CASSWGLAEETQYF
TRBJ1-6,TRBV6-5,few,TRBD1,TGTGCCAGCAGTTACACATGGGACAGGGGAAATTCACCCCTCCACTTT,CASSYTWDRGNSPLHF
TRBJ1-2,TRBV15,many,NA,TGTGCCACCAGCAGAGATGGGGGGACGGCTGTCTATGGCTACACCTTC,CATSRDGGTAVYGYTF
TRBJ2-3,TRBV18,NA,NA,TGTGCCAGCTCCCCCCGGGACCACACAGATACGCAGTATTTT,CASSPRDHTDTQYF
TRBJ1-1,TRBV2,NA,NA,TGTGCCAGCAGTGGGAACATGAACACTGAAGCTTTCTTT,CASSGNMNTEAFF
TRBJ2-5,TRBV4-1,few,NA,TGCGCCAGCAGCCCCCAACCGGGAGAAGAGACCCAGTACTTC,CASSPQPGEETQYF
TRBJ2-1,TRBV2,many,NA,TGTGCCGGGGGTTCCTACAATGAGCAGTTCTTC,CAGGSYNEQFF
TRBJ1-1,TRBV7-8,many,NA,TGTGCCAGCAGTTCATCATCGGGGGGGGAAGCTTTCTTT,CASSSSSGGEAFF
TRBJ2-5,TRBV10-3,few,NA,TGTGCCATCAGTGAGTTTCGGGGCTCGGCGGAGACCCAGTACTTC,CAISEFRGSAETQYF
TRBJ1-1,TRBV4-3,many,NA,TGCGCCAGCAGCCAAGCCCAGAACACTGAAGCTTTCTTT,CASSQAQNTEAFF
TRBJ2-6,TRBV10-2,NA,NA,TGCGCCAGCAGTGACCGCAGGGCCGGGGCCAACGTCCTGACTTTC,CASSDRRAGANVLTF
TRBJ1-1,TRBV12-3/TRBV12-4,few,NA,TGTGCCAGCAGTTTAGGCCAGGGGAAAGCTTTCTTT,CASSLGQGKAFF
TRBJ2-6,TRBV11-2,many,TRBD1,TGTGCCAGCAGCTTCAGACAGGGCGGTGGGGCCAACGTCCTGACTTTC,CASSFRQGGGANVLTF
TRBJ1-6,TRBV6-1,NA,NA,TGTGCCAGCAGTGGATCAGGTGGGGGAGCGCTTGTAGCATATAATTCACCCCTCCACTTT,CASSGSGGGALVAYNSPLHF
TRBJ1-2,TRBV13,few,NA,TGTGCCAGCGTTTTTGGACAGCACTTCGCGGGTGGCTACACCTTC,CASVFGQHFAGGYTF
TRBJ2-3,TRBV5-4,NA,TRBD2,TGTGCCAGCAGCCCGGGACTAGCGGGGGAGGATACGCAGTATTTT,CASSPGLAGEDTQYF
TRBJ2-2,TRBV10-3,NA,NA,TGTGCCATCAGTGAGGGGGCCGGGGAGCTGTTTTTT,CAISEGAGELFF
TRBJ1-4,TRBV12-3/TRBV12-4,NA,TRBD1,TGTGCCAGCAGTTTAGGAGGGGGCGGTGAAAAACTGTTTTTT,CASSLGGGGEKLFF
TRBJ2-1,TRBV7-9,few,TRBD1,TGTGCCAGCAGCTTAGCGGATTGGGGACAGGCTTACAATGAGCAGTTCTTC,CASSLADWGQAYNEQFF
TRBJ2-3,TRBV7-2,many,NA,TGTGCCAGCAGCCGACAAAAGGGCAGGGGGGCTAGGGATACGCAGTATTTT,CASSRQKGRGARDTQYF
TRBJ2-3,TRBV6-5,NA,NA,TGTGCCAGCAGTTACCGGGGGCAAGCAGATACGCAGTATTTT,CASSYRGQADTQYF
TRBJ2-5,TRBV3-1,few,NA,TGTGCCAGCAGCCAAGGGCCGACCCAGTACTTC,CASSQGPTQYF
TRBJ2-4,TRBV4-1,NA,TRBD2,TGCGCCAGCAGCCTAAGACTAGCGGGGGTTCTGGACATTCAGTACTTC,CASSLRLAGVLDIQYF
TRBJ2-1,TRBV5-6,NA,NA,TGTGCCAGCAGCTTGGTGAGCGTCGATGAGCAGTTCTTC,CASSLVSVDEQFF
TRBJ2-1,TRBV7-9,NA,TRBD1,TGTGCCAGCAGAGGGACAGGGTCGAACTCCTACAATGAGCAGTTCTTC,CASRGTGSNSYNEQFF
TRBJ2-7,TRBV7-6,few,NA,TGTGCCAGCAGCTTAGTCGTCATGGGGGAGCAGTACTTC,CASSLVVMGEQYF
TRBJ2-5,TRBV5-1,many,TRBD2,TGCGCCAGCAGCTTGGGGACTAGCGGGGGATCGGAGACCCAGTACTTC,CASSLGTSGGSETQYF
TRBJ1-1,TRBV5-4,NA,NA,TGTGCCAGCAGCACCCCAAGGCAGGGAGGAACTGAAGCTTTCTTT,CASSTPRQGGTEAFF
TRBJ1-1,TRBV12-3/TRBV12-4,many,TRBD1,TGTGCCAGCAGAGCCGGGACAGCGAACACTGAAGCTTTCTTT,CASRAGTANTEAFF
TRBJ1-2,TRBV4-3,many,NA,TGCGCCAGCAGCCAAGATCACGGGGGGGCCGGGGGCTACACCTTC,CASSQDHGGAGGYTF
TRBJ2-3,TRBV3-1,few,TRBD2,TGTGCCAGCAGCCAAGTCCTCGCGGGGGGTCGCACAGATACGCAGTATTTT,CASSQVLAGGRTDTQYF
TRBJ1-1,TRBV5-1,NA,TRBD1,TGCGCCAGCAGCAGGACAGGGACAAGCACTGAAGCTTTCTTT,CASSRTGTSTEAFF
TRBJ2-5,TRBV12-3/TRBV12-4,many,NA,TGTGCCAGCAGTTTAGTGTATGCGGGGCGCGGGACCCAGTACTTC,CASSLVYAGRGTQYF
TRBJ2-7,TRBV7-2,NA,NA,TGTGCCAGCAGCTTAGGACCCAGAAAGCAGTACTTC,CASSLGPRKQYF
TRBJ2-7,TRBV10-1,few,TRBD1,TGCGCCAGCAGGGGACAGGGTAGCGGCGAGCAGTACTTC,CASRGQGSGEQYF
TRBJ2-1,TRBV5-1,many,NA,TGCGCCAGCAGCTTGAGGGGGGGGCTTTCCAATGAGCAGTTCTTC,CASSLRGGLSNEQFF
TRBJ1-4,TRBV29-1,many,TRBD1,TGCAGCGTCGCCGCCACAGGGGGGTCTAATGAAAAACTGTTTTTT,CSVAATGGSNEKLFF